The source of this TCR beta chain is a study of beta chain features in type 1 diabetes (dated by TCRdb to the late 2010s). About the investigation overall: Patients and healthy donors did not differ in mean age, gender distribution, total cell number or subset yield. Across all samples, some 100,000,000 sorted cells were examined, and cell number per subset correlated strongly with RNA yield. In the study, TCRB repertoires of sorted circulating CD4+ T cell subsets from recently diagnosed type 1 diabetes patients were compared with those of matched healthy donors. Regulatory and stem cell-like memory subsets were obtained from only 8 patients and roughly 8 healthy donors, while naive and central memory subsets were obtained from all 30 or so donors. Overall study results and their limits: Naive, central memory and regulatory TCRB repertoires appeared to be more similar among patients than among healthy donors. At VDJ recombination sites, patients with type 1 diabetes made fewer insertions and deleted more nucleotides, a pattern implying thymic rearrangement abnormalities. Because cDNA was sequenced instead of genomic DNA, activated cells with high expression could be over-represented, although the groups did not differ in activation or CD3 levels. PCR might favor shorter templates, but patient and control samples were amplified and corrected together, so any skew would affect both groups equally. In all four CD4+ subsets, TCRB CDR3 length was moderately but significantly shorter in type 1 diabetes patients. HLA sub-analyses involved small numbers of individuals, so any influence of HLA type on TCRB rearrangement remained unresolved.

From each donor, a single peripheral blood sample of about 110 mL on average was drawn into heparinised tubes. A BD FACSAria II and a panel including CD45RO, CCR7, CD25, CD127, CD95 and CD27 were used to sort naive, central memory, regulatory and stem cell-like memory CD4+ T cells. A purity above 95% was achieved for all sorted populations. Right away, PBMCs were isolated by Lymphoprep density gradient centrifugation and were stained directly, with no culture step. To minimize batch effects, samples were stained and sorted in pairs, one healthy donor with one patient per experiment. The entire isolated RNA was reverse transcribed using the High Capacity cDNA Reverse Transcription Kit, and thus expressed TCRB transcripts were sequenced. Deep immunoSEQ sequencing was performed on naive, central memory and regulatory T cell samples, with an average of around 3.4 million total reads per sample. Sorted cells were lysed in RLT buffer and RNA was extracted with DNase-treated RNeasy Micro or Mini kits, depending on cell number. To prevent cross-contamination, every cell subset was processed on its own, while patient and healthy donor samples were processed together. The immunoSEQ multiplex PCR was used to amplify TCRB sequences from cDNA, yielding 87-bp fragments that span the CDR3 region. Sequencing of the amplicons was done on the Illumina HiSeq platform. In the source study's methods: Synthetic template baselines were used to correct PCR bias computationally, reads within Hamming distance 2 were collapsed together, and singletons that could not be merged were discarded. Reads were aligned against IMGT so that V, D and J genes, CDR3 length and insertions or deletions at six rearrangement sites could be assigned. Within each subset, clonotype counts were normalized to the number of sorted cells before true diversity and Gini coefficients were calculated with the tcR R package. The overlap coefficient, calculated on TCRB nucleotide sequences, was used to measure repertoire sharing. The clones in this table, taken by TCRdb from immuneACCESS, are in-frame only. Not every clone is retained; where verified, under half of the shortfall comes from an unresolved V gene, and the cause of the rest is unknown. The DNA gave D and trimming, while V, J and clone size come from that table. Counted in this sample were around 110,000 clones; less than 20% of them appeared once. 2% to 3% of the sample comes from the top ten.

For this clone: The antigen it recognizes is unknown. Base qualities are missing; no much larger clone stands one base away.

The CDR3 measures 14 amino acids from cysteine to phenylalanine. This entry keeps only the CDR3 DNA: 42 bases, framed from base 1. V is pared back by 1 base and J by 6 bases, with 10 bases lying between the germline termini. The CDR1 and CDR2 encoded by the germline V gene are SGHTA and FQGNSA. This TCR was recovered from a man aged 25-40 years with type 1 diabetes. Sequencing was carried out using central memory CD4+ T cells from blood. The V and J segments used are TRBV7-2 and TRBJ2-1; a confident D gene designation cannot be given. The sequenced DNA is TGTGCCAGCAGCTTAGATGGCAGCTTCAATGAGCAGTTCTTC. Protein translation: CASSLDGSFNEQFF.